This T cell receptor (beta chain) came from a study of T cells in Graves' hyperthyroidism and ophthalmopathy. Whole-study findings and limits: Blood samples included most of the expanded thyroid clonotypes exceeding 0.001.

Germline V gene lookup returns CDR1 SNHLY and CDR2 FYNNEI. V was clipped by 6 bases and J by 6 bases, with 15 bases between them. The length of the CDR3 is 13 residues. On this clonotype itself: The antigen is undetermined.

Hyperthyroidism, newly diagnosed and lasting under 2 months, affected patients aged 18 to 65. Together with thyroid ultrasound, orbital computed tomography, serum thyroxine and TRAb, clinical symptoms were used for diagnoses. Amplification of TCR beta CDR3 regions used RNA as the template. Researchers ran a first-round RT-PCR on the TCR CDR3 using the HTBI primer set. TCRdb used MiXCR to reprocess the multiplex PCR reads, holding one entry per CDR3 protein. In the table there are approximately 870,000 distinct CDR3 sequences, approximately 40% of which are singletons. The receptor comes from a man between 18 and 29 years old with Graves' hyperthyroidism. The sequenced sample was blood. The rearrangement uses TRBV2 and TRBJ2-7, with a tentative D call TRBD1 (6 bases). CDR3 amino acids: CASRPTGPGEQYF. The DNA of the CDR3 is TGTGCCAGCAGACCTACAGGGCCCGGCGAGCAGTACTTC.